This entry lists 28 T cell receptor beta chains sequenced from one sample in a study of T-cell reconstitution after alpha-beta-depleted transplantation in children. Molecular barcoding with unique molecular identifiers was used for the TCRbeta library. MiXCR, run by TCRdb on the PCR reads, gives a single entry per CDR3 protein. This table has roughly 400,000 distinct CDR3 sequences, roughly 22% appearing once. Sample: PBMCs from the stem cell graft donor, taken from the stem cell graft. The source is a human donor who donated a stem cell graft to a child with acute myeloid leukemia.

The chain is built from TRBV20-1 and TRBJ2-7; 14 positions agree with TRBD2. The CDR3 contains 15 residues. CDR1 and CDR2 (germline): DFQATT, SNEGSKA (reference sequence). With V trimmed by 2 bases and J by 6 bases, 6 bases remained unmatched. The DNA for the CDR3 is TGCAGTGCTAGATCCGGGACTAGCGGGAGAAGCGAGCAGTACTTC. Translated, it gives CSARSGTSGRSEQYF.

The chain joins TRBV10-2 to TRBJ2-5; 7 nucleotides match TRBD1. The CDR3 is 15 residues long. Germline assignment: CDR1 WSHSY and CDR2 SAAADI. V lost 5 bases to trimming and J lost 4 bases; unmatched junction nucleotides: 10. The CDR3 protein is CASSPTQGVGETQYF. As DNA, the CDR3 is TGCGCCAGCAGTCCTACTCAGGGGGTCGGAGAGACCCAGTACTTC.

This clonotype appeared many times. The J gene is TRBJ2-1, the V gene TRBV7-9; 10 bases agree with TRBD1. Germline V gene sequence: CDR1 SEHNR, CDR2 FQNEAQ (reference sequence). Germline trimming cut 4 bases from V and 6 bases from J; bases unmatched to any gene: 3. The CDR3 covers 14 residues. The CDR3 is CASSSGDRGNEQFF. CDR3 nucleotides: TGTGCCAGCAGCTCCGGGGACAGGGGCAATGAGCAGTTCTTC. Filled out from reference TRBV7-9 and TRBJ2-1, the complete variable domain reads DTGVSQNPRHKITKRGQNVTFRCDPISEHNRLYWYRQTLGQGPEFLTYFQNEAQLEKSRLLSDRFSAERPKGSFSTLEIQRTEQGDSAMYLCASSSGDRGNEQFFGPGTRLTVL.

There are a few counts of this clonotype. This chain uses TRBV10-3 with TRBJ2-7; 10 nucleotides align to TRBD2. This CDR3 is 16 amino acids long. Looked up from germline, CDR1 is ENHRY and CDR2 is SYGVKD. J was trimmed by 3 bases and V by 7 bases; bases with no gene match: 12. For the CDR3, the DNA is TGTGCCATCATGAGGCTAGCGGGAGAGGGCATCTACGAGCAGTACTTC. Translating it yields CAIMRLAGEGIYEQYF.

The rearrangement links TRBV12-3 or TRBV12-4 to TRBJ2-5; no clear D. This CDR3 region has 13 residues. V shed 3 bases and J shed 5 bases, with 10 bases lying between them. The CDR3 region is CASSFVKRETQYF. The CDR3 bases are TGTGCCAGCAGTTTCGTAAAGAGGGAGACCCAGTACTTC.

This clonotype has ten or more counts. The chain employs TRBV28 and TRBJ2-1, with 8 positions matching TRBD2. The J segment lost 9 bases and the V segment lost 7 bases, leaving 5 bases of the junction unmatched. This CDR3 spans 12 amino acids. Germline V gene sequence: CDR1 MDHEN, CDR2 SYDVKM. The CDR3 is CASTALAVEQFF. CDR3 coding DNA: TGTGCCAGCACGGCACTAGCGGTTGAGCAGTTCTTC.

The chain couples TRBV7-2 to TRBJ2-5; maybe TRBD1 (6 bases). Deletions cut 1 base from V and 4 bases from J, with 16 bases between. Germline lookup yields CDR1 SGHTA and CDR2 FQGNSA. The CDR3 runs to 16 residues. CDR3 DNA sequence: TGTGCCAGCAGCTTAGAATATCCAGGGGTGGGAGAGACCCAGTACTTC. Amino acids: CASSLEYPGVGETQYF.

The V and J genes are TRBV15 and TRBJ1-1; weak D call: TRBD1 (5 bases). The CDR3 loop spans 17 amino acids. V was trimmed by 4 bases and J by 3 bases, leaving 21 bases between them. CDR1 and CDR2 (germline): LNHNV, YYDKDF (reference sequence). The CDR3 DNA sequence: TGTGCCACCAGCAAGTACCCGGGACGGTGGGAGGACACTGAAGCTTTCTTT. Its translation is CATSKYPGRWEDTEAFF.

The rearrangement links TRBV12-3 or TRBV12-4 to TRBJ2-4; 9 nucleotides agree with TRBD1. V was pared by 5 bases and J by 6 bases, with 8 bases of the junction left unmatched. This CDR3 comprises 15 residues. CDR3 protein: CASSPARQGVNIQYF. The CDR3 coding sequence is TGTGCCAGCAGTCCCGCCCGACAGGGGGTAAACATTCAGTACTTC.

This clonotype was recorded once. The rearrangement joins TRBV4-1 to TRBJ2-7; 14 bases agree with TRBD2. CDR3 length: 17 residues. The V segment lost 0 bases and the J segment 4 bases; nucleotides outside the gene matches: 5. Germline CDR1 reads MGHRA; CDR2 reads YSYEKL. CDR3 DNA: TGCGCCAGCAGCCAAGATTATGGGACTAGCGGGAGTTACGAGCAGTACTTC. This encodes CASSQDYGTSGSYEQYF.

The chain combines TRBV5-6 with TRBJ2-1; D unclear. The CDR3 length is 15 residues. The germline CDR1 and CDR2 sequences are SGHDT and YYEEEE. V lost 4 bases, J lost 6 bases, and 17 bases lay in between. The CDR3 nucleotides read TGTGCCAGCAGCACGGGCCTTTATAAGGGCAATGAGCAGTTCTTC. Amino acid sequence: CASSTGLYKGNEQFF.

A word on this clonotype: A much larger clone is a single base away; this may be a read error. This chain connects TRBV29-1 to TRBJ1-1; D not certain. CDR1 is SQVTM and CDR2 is ANQGSEA in the germline V gene. The CDR3 contains 13 residues. V was clipped by 7 bases and J by 1 base, with 13 bases between them. CDR3 region: CSAGRAENTEAFF. CDR3 in DNA: TGCAGCGCCGGTAGGGCTGAGAACACTGAAGCTTTCTTT.

The chain recombines TRBV27 with TRBJ2-5, with 13 bases lining up with TRBD2. Germline CDR1 MNHEY, CDR2 SMNVEV (reference sequence). The junction had 4 bases not matched to a gene; V was cut back by 5 bases and J by 4 bases. There are 15 residues in the CDR3. CDR3 sequence reads: CASSRGLAGSETQYF. CDR3 nucleotide sequence: TGTGCCAGCAGTAGGGGACTAGCGGGATCAGAGACCCAGTACTTC.

This clonotype has a handful of counts. The J gene is TRBJ2-2, the V gene TRBV28; D is uncertain. V was shortened by 6 bases and J by 6 bases, with 5 bases between the two germline ends. The germline V gene has CDR1 MDHEN and CDR2 SYDVKM. The CDR3 consists of 11 residues. For the CDR3, the DNA is TGTGCCAGCAGCCCTGCCGGGGAGCTGTTTTTT. Its translation: CASSPAGELFF.

V usage is TRBV14 and J usage is TRBJ1-1; D is possibly TRBD1 (5 bases). Germline CDR1 reads SGHDN; CDR2 reads FVKESK. V was trimmed by 0 bases and J by 1 base, leaving 6 bases between them. The CDR3 runs to 14 residues. CDR3 DNA: TGTGCCAGCAGCCAAGAAACAGGGAACACTGAAGCTTTCTTT. It yields the protein CASSQETGNTEAFF.

The chain recombines TRBV5-1 with TRBJ2-2, with 7 bases lining up with TRBD2. V shed 3 bases, J shed 0 bases, and the junction held 8 bases outside the gene matches. The V gene's germline CDR1 is SGHRS and CDR2 YFSETQ. The CDR3 has 17 amino acids. The CDR3 loop reads CASSSPPTSANTGELFF. The DNA of the CDR3 is TGCGCCAGCAGCTCGCCGCCAACTAGCGCGAACACCGGGGAGCTGTTTTTT.

The V call is TRBV20-1, the J call TRBJ2-1; D gene ambiguous. Germline V lookup: CDR1 DFQATT, CDR2 SNEGSKA (reference sequence). The CDR3 spans 12 residues. V lost 0 bases and J 9 bases, leaving 9 bases between the germline ends. The chain's CDR3 is CSARDRRFEQFF. The CDR3 bases are TGCAGTGCTAGAGATCGTAGGTTTGAGCAGTTCTTC.

This clonotype has ten or more counts. The chain links TRBV27 to TRBJ2-1; the D gene is possibly TRBD2 (5 bases). CDR3 size: 14 residues. Germline V gene data show CDR1 as MNHEY and CDR2 as SMNVEV (reference sequence). V was trimmed by 5 bases and J by 6 bases, leaving 14 bases between them. The CDR3 sequence is CASSQRIGPNEQFF. CDR3 DNA: TGTGCCAGCAGTCAGCGGATAGGCCCCAATGAGCAGTTCTTC.

V usage is TRBV6-2 or TRBV6-3 and J usage is TRBJ1-2; the D is unclear. V lost 0 bases to trimming and J lost 4 bases, with 12 bases between them. This CDR3 is 15 amino acids long. Germline lookup yields CDR1 MNHEY and CDR2 SVGEGT. CDR3 bases: TGTGCCAGCAGTTACTCCGGACCTGGAGGCTATGGCTACACCTTC. It codes for CASSYSGPGGYGYTF.

In this sample, this clonotype turned up a few times. The rearrangement links TRBV24-1 to TRBJ2-7; D gene uncertain. The CDR3 covers 12 residues. Trimming took 4 bases from V and 5 from J, leaving 8 bases between them. The germline gives CDR1 KGHDR, CDR2 SFDVKD. The CDR3 sequence: CATSEGLDEQYF. CDR3 DNA: TGTGCCACCAGTGAAGGGTTGGACGAGCAGTACTTC.

The chain uses TRBV20-1 and TRBJ2-7; TRBD1 matches 9 bases. The CDR3 covers 15 residues. Germline CDR1 is DFQATT and CDR2 is SNEGSKA (reference sequence). The trim removed 2 bases at V and 2 bases at J, leaving 7 bases unmatched. CDR3: CSARHPDRGPYEQYF. Here the CDR3 DNA reads TGCAGTGCTAGACATCCGGACAGGGGCCCCTACGAGCAGTACTTC.

This clonotype was counted only a few times. The CDR3 loop reads CASSQDRGHGQYF. The CDR3 coding sequence is TGTGCCAGCAGCCAAGATAGGGGTCACGGGCAGTACTTC. The chain links TRBV14 to TRBJ2-7; possible D gene TRBD1, 5 bases. This CDR3 is 13 amino acids long. Germline values: CDR1 SGHDN, CDR2 FVKESK. Deletions cut 0 bases from V and 9 bases from J, with 12 bases between. Supplemented by reference TRBV14 and TRBJ2-7, the full variable domain reads EAGVTQFPSHSVIEKGQTVTLRCDPISGHDNLYWYRRVMGKEIKFLLHFVKESKQDESGMPNNRFLAERTGGTYSTLKVQPAELEDSGVYFCASSQDRGHGQYFGPGTRLTVT.

The rearrangement uses TRBV2 and TRBJ1-2, with 11 nucleotides matching TRBD1. The J segment lost 8 bases and the V segment lost 4 bases, leaving 6 bases of the junction unmatched. The CDR3 extends over 14 amino acids. Germline values: CDR1 SNHLY, CDR2 FYNNEI. The CDR3 reads CASSVGTGGYGYTF. The CDR3 DNA follows: TGTGCCAGCAGTGTTGGGACAGGGGGTTACGGCTACACCTTC.

This rearrangement joins TRBV7-9 to TRBJ2-7; 11 nucleotides align to TRBD1. The J segment lost 2 bases and the V segment lost 5 bases, leaving 5 bases of the junction unmatched. The CDR3 length is 15 residues. Germline values: CDR1 SEHNR, CDR2 FQNEAQ (reference sequence). The CDR3 sequence is CASSEDRGPTYEQYF. The CDR3 region has the DNA TGTGCCAGCAGCGAGGACAGGGGGCCCACCTACGAGCAGTACTTC.

This clonotype was seen a few times. The chain employs TRBV12-3 or TRBV12-4 and TRBJ2-7; 13 positions match TRBD2. This CDR3 contains 16 residues. V lost 5 bases and J lost 0; bases outside the gene matches: 4. The CDR3 coding sequence is TGTGCCAGCAGTGCCCGGACTAGCGGGAGCTCCTACGAGCAGTACTTC. It is translated as CASSARTSGSSYEQYF.

The chain has TRBV5-1 and TRBJ2-1; the match to TRBD2 covers 12 bases. This CDR3 comprises 16 residues. V lost 4 bases to trimming and J lost 8 bases; unmatched junction nucleotides: 10. CDR1 and CDR2 from the germline V gene are SGHRS and YFSETQ. CDR3: CASSHGLAGWGDEQFF. In DNA form, the CDR3 reads TGCGCCAGCAGCCACGGACTAGCGGGGTGGGGCGATGAGCAGTTCTTC.

The gene calls are TRBV2 and TRBJ2-3, with D uncertain. V lost 6 bases and J 2 bases, leaving 9 bases between the germline ends. CDR3 length: 13 amino acids. In germline, CDR1 is SNHLY, CDR2 FYNNEI. The CDR3 spells CASSSSNTDTQYF. The DNA of the CDR3 is TGTGCCAGCAGCTCCTCCAACACAGATACGCAGTATTTT.

CDR3 in DNA: TGTGCCAGCAGCTTATGGCCAATACTAGCGGGAGGGCCCTACGAGCAGTACTTC. Its protein product is CASSLWPILAGGPYEQYF. The genes are TRBV11-1 and TRBJ2-7, with TRBD2 identical over 13 bases. V gave up 2 bases and J gave up 2 bases; unmatched junction bases: 9. The CDR3 runs to 18 residues. Germline CDR1 SGHAT, CDR2 FQDESV (reference sequence). Supplemented by reference TRBV11-1 and TRBJ2-7, the full variable domain reads EAEVAQSPRYKITEKSQAVAFWCDPISGHATLYWYRQILGQGPELLVQFQDESVVDDSQLPKDRFSAERLKGVDSTLKIQPAELGDSAMYLCASSLWPILAGGPYEQYFGPGTRLTVT.